What follows are 20 T cell receptor beta chains derived from one specimen sequenced in a study of identical twins. One entry per CDR3 protein results from TCRdb running MiXCR on the 5' RACE reads. Of 1.5 million to 2 million distinct CDR3 sequences detected, less than 40% appear once; the ten largest clones hold 0.25% to 0.3%. The sequenced material came from cord blood. The receptor set was obtained from a newborn girl in good health.

This clonotype was picked up a small number of times. This rearrangement joins TRBV3-1 to TRBJ2-7, with 9 bases fitting TRBD1. Germline V gene lookup returns CDR1 LGHDT and CDR2 YNNKEL (reference sequence). The ends lost 6 bases at V and 2 bases at J; junction bases unmatched: 5. This CDR3 region has 14 residues. CDR3 nucleotides: TGTGCCAGCAGACCGGGACAGGGAACCTACGAGCAGTACTTC. Translated: CASRPGQGTYEQYF.

V usage is TRBV7-8 and J usage is TRBJ1-5; 8 positions match TRBD1. There are 18 residues in the CDR3. Trimming cost V 1 base and J 2 bases; bases outside gene matches: 10. Germline V gene data show CDR1 as SGHVS and CDR2 as FQNEAQ. In DNA form, the CDR3 reads TGTGCCAGCAGCTTAGAAGATCCCCCGGGACAGGGCAATCAGCCCCAGCATTTT. The encoded protein is CASSLEDPPGQGNQPQHF. Drawing the rest from reference TRBV7-8 and TRBJ1-5, the complete variable domain is GAGVSQSPRYKVAKRGQDVALRCDPISGHVSLFWYQQALGQGPEFLTYFQNEAQLDKSGLPSDRFFAERPEGSVSTLKIQRTQQEDSAVYLCASSLEDPPGQGNQPQHFGDGTRLSIL.

Concerning this clonotype itself: Germline and junction disagree at one end, which may indicate a read error. The chain combines TRBV18 with TRBJ1-2, with 10 bases lining up with TRBD1. CDR1 KGHSH and CDR2 LQKENI come from the germline V gene. CDR3 size: 15 residues. This CDR3 is CASSLGTGANYGCTF. CDR3 sequence (DNA): TGTGCCAGCTCACTAGGGACAGGGGCCAACTATGGCTGCACCTTC.

This clonotype was counted at least ten times. This sequence joins TRBV10-3 and TRBJ2-4; TRBD1 aligns across 7 bases. The CDR3 length is 13 residues. V shed 6 bases and J 8 bases; nucleotides not matched to a gene: 7. Germline values: CDR1 ENHRY, CDR2 SYGVKD. CDR3 in amino acids: CAIRNTGEDIQYF. Written as DNA, the CDR3 is TGTGCCATCAGAAACACAGGGGAAGACATTCAGTACTTC.

The chain has TRBV5-1 and TRBJ2-1; the D gene is possibly TRBD1 (6 bases). The CDR3 runs to 16 residues. With 6 bases removed from V and 0 bases from J, the gap between germline ends came to 16 bases. CDR1 is SGHRS, CDR2 YFSETQ, per germline. CDR3 in amino acids: CASIPNRDSSYNEQFF. CDR3 DNA: TGCGCCAGCATCCCGAACAGGGATAGCTCCTACAATGAGCAGTTCTTC. Filled out from reference TRBV5-1 and TRBJ2-1, the complete variable domain reads KAGVTQTPRYLIKTRGQQVTLSCSPISGHRSVSWYQQTPGQGLQFLFEYFSETQRNKGNFPGRFSGRQFSNSRSEMNVSTLELGDSALYLCASIPNRDSSYNEQFFGPGTRLTVL.

The chain joins TRBV6-1 to TRBJ1-2, with TRBD1 identical over 8 bases. This CDR3 has 14 amino acids. Losses at the gene ends were 6 bases for V and 2 bases for J; bases not matched to a gene: 5. Germline CDR1 is MNHNS and CDR2 is SASEGT. The CDR3: CASRGQGYNYGYTF. The CDR3 region has the DNA TGTGCCAGCAGAGGACAGGGATACAACTATGGCTACACCTTC.

V and J are TRBV20-1 and TRBJ2-1; possibly TRBD1 for D (5 bases). The germline V gene has CDR1 DFQATT and CDR2 SNEGSKA (reference sequence). Trimming shortened V by 1 base and J by 4 bases, and 17 bases separated the two germline ends. This CDR3 region has 16 residues. The CDR3 DNA reads TGCAGTGCTAGAGGACGACAGTCCCCGAGTTACAATGAGCAGTTCTTC. Translation gives CSARGRQSPSYNEQFF.

The chain employs TRBV18 and TRBJ1-1, with unresolved D. V lost 3 bases and J lost 2, with 7 bases in between. Looked up from germline, CDR1 is KGHSH and CDR2 is LQKENI. The CDR3 covers 13 residues. Written as DNA, the CDR3 is TGTGCCAGCTCACCTGGAATTAACACTGAAGCTTTCTTT. It is translated as CASSPGINTEAFF.

The rearrangement joins TRBV24-1 to TRBJ1-1; D gene unclear. Germline CDR1 is KGHDR and CDR2 is SFDVKD. V lost 7 bases and J lost 5, with 7 bases in between. This CDR3 region has 11 residues. The CDR3 protein is CATRGGTEAFF. CDR3 in DNA: TGTGCCACCAGGGGTGGGACTGAAGCTTTCTTT.

This clonotype has a handful of counts. The DNA of the CDR3 is TGTGCCAGCAGTTTACTGGGACAGGCCCCTCAAGAGACCCAGTACTTC. Protein product: CASSLLGQAPQETQYF. The V and J genes are TRBV27 and TRBJ2-5; 8 bases are shared with TRBD1. Trimming removed 2 bases from V and 2 bases from J; junction bases left unmatched: 7. Germline loops: CDR1 MNHEY, CDR2 SMNVEV (reference sequence). The CDR3 length is 16 residues.

The chain has TRBV6-6 and TRBJ2-5; 9 nucleotides align to TRBD1. Germline V gene sequence: CDR1 MNHNY, CDR2 SVGAGI (reference sequence). V was pared by 5 bases and J by 11 bases, with 15 bases of the junction left unmatched. The CDR3 runs 15 residues. CDR3: CASSQDRGWGNEQYF. CDR3 nucleotide sequence: TGTGCCAGCAGTCAAGACAGGGGGTGGGGCAATGAGCAGTACTTC.

This clonotype has more than one count but fewer than ten. The chain links TRBV4-1 to TRBJ2-3; weak D call: TRBD1 (5 bases). CDR3 length: 17 amino acids. Looked up from germline, CDR1 is MGHRA and CDR2 is YSYEKL. V lost 10 bases and J lost 0, with 23 bases in between. DNA of the CDR3: TGCGCCAACAATGGGGCGTTAGGAGCCCCCAGCACAGATACGCAGTATTTT. Its translation: CANNGALGAPSTDTQYF.

This clonotype appeared many times. The chain carries TRBV9 and TRBJ2-5; 8 bases agree with TRBD1. CDR1 is SGDLS and CDR2 is YYNGEE in the germline V gene. This CDR3 region has 14 residues. V shed 3 bases, J shed 2 bases, and the junction held 3 bases outside the gene matches. CDR3 loop: CASSEGTGQETQYF. DNA for the CDR3: TGTGCCAGCAGCGAAGGGACAGGTCAAGAGACCCAGTACTTC.

This clonotype was counted many times. The chain links TRBV5-1 to TRBJ2-1; D gene uncertain. CDR3 size: 12 residues. V was pared by 2 bases and J by 8 bases, with 8 bases between. The germline gives CDR1 SGHRS, CDR2 YFSETQ. This CDR3 is CASSLVTYEQFF. The CDR3 DNA reads TGCGCCAGCAGCTTAGTGACGTATGAGCAGTTCTTC.

In its sample, this clonotype was seen a few times. J is TRBJ2-5 and V is TRBV9, with D hard to call. The CDR3 totals 14 residues. Germline CDR1 and CDR2: SGDLS and YYNGEE. The V and J ends lost 0 bases and 1 base respectively, with 7 bases between them. CDR3 nucleotide sequence: TGTGCCAGCAGCGTAGGACCGCTCCAAGAGACCCAGTACTTC. Translated, it gives CASSVGPLQETQYF.

The chain links TRBV5-1 to TRBJ2-7; D remains ambiguous. The CDR3 has 15 amino acids. V lost 2 bases, J lost 2 bases, and 14 bases lay in between. Germline V gene lookup returns CDR1 SGHRS and CDR2 YFSETQ. The CDR3 reads CASSFGVAATYEQYF. CDR3 DNA sequence: TGCGCCAGCAGCTTTGGGGTAGCTGCCACCTACGAGCAGTACTTC.

This clonotype has just a few counts. The CDR3 DNA is TGTGCCAGCAGCTTACGATACTGGACAGGGAGCTATGGCTACACCTTC. It yields the protein CASSLRYWTGSYGYTF. The chain employs TRBV5-6 and TRBJ1-2, with 8 positions matching TRBD1. The CDR3 has 16 residues. The junction had 10 bases not matched to a gene; V was cut back by 2 bases and J by 4 bases. Germline CDR1 is SGHDT and CDR2 is YYEEEE. The complete variable domain, with remaining parts taken from reference TRBV5-6 and TRBJ1-2, reads DAGVTQSPTHLIKTRGQQVTLRCSPKSGHDTVSWYQQALGQGPQFIFQYYEEEERQRGNFPDRFSGHQFPNYSSELNVNALLLGDSALYLCASSLRYWTGSYGYTFGSGTRLTVV.

This clonotype was seen only a few times. The V call is TRBV20-1, the J call TRBJ1-1; perhaps TRBD1 as D (5 bases). Germline V lookup: CDR1 DFQATT, CDR2 SNEGSKA (reference sequence). The CDR3 is made up of 11 amino acids. With 3 bases removed from V and 6 bases from J, the gap between germline ends came to 8 bases. The chain's CDR3 is CSARGRPEAFF. The CDR3 DNA sequence: TGCAGTGCTAGGGGGCGGCCTGAAGCTTTCTTT.

The CDR3 sequence: CATSRDRSGNIQYF. CDR3 nucleotides: TGTGCCACCAGCAGAGATAGGTCGGGAAACATTCAGTACTTC. V usage is TRBV15 and J usage is TRBJ2-4; D is unclear. The V end lost 0 bases, the J end lost 6 bases, and 9 bases lay between the germline ends. Germline V gene sequence: CDR1 LNHNV, CDR2 YYDKDF (reference sequence). The CDR3 contains 14 residues.

The chain joins TRBV10-3 to TRBJ1-4; TRBD1 might be the D (5 bases). The V gene lost 11 bases and the J gene lost 0 bases, with 10 bases spanning the gap. The CDR3 extends over 13 amino acids. Germline V gene sequence: CDR1 ENHRY, CDR2 SYGVKD. The DNA of the CDR3 is TGTGCCGGAAGGGACCCAACTAATGAAAAACTGTTTTTT. Encoded protein: CAGRDPTNEKLFF.